This T cell receptor (beta chain) was sequenced during a study of cytomegalovirus exposure and HLA in healthy donors. Study-wide background: The 120 or so validation repertoires used a platform that matched the one used for the 666 first-cohort repertoires, as a later analysis reported.

Libraries were prepared by immunoSEQ multiplex PCR; TCRdb keeps only in-frame clonotypes and omits some of them. The table includes fewer than 200,000 clones, roughly 85% detected once. After removal of 1 base from V and 1 base from J, the junction contained 3 bases not matched to a gene. Germline CDR1 MDHEN, CDR2 SYDVKM. The CDR3 runs to 15 residues. Study-level points and caveats: There were 150 to 200 TCR beta chains listed as cytomegalovirus-associated.

The sample holds one count of this clone. The antigen is not known. The genes are TRBV28 and TRBJ2-7, with TRBD1 matching 8 bases. Specimen: PBMCs. The sequence was obtained from a man younger than 35 in good health and CMV-seropositive. The CDR3 region has the DNA TGTGCCAGCAGTTTATTCCGGACAGGGTCCTACGAGCAGTACTTC. The encoded protein is CASSLFRTGSYEQYF.